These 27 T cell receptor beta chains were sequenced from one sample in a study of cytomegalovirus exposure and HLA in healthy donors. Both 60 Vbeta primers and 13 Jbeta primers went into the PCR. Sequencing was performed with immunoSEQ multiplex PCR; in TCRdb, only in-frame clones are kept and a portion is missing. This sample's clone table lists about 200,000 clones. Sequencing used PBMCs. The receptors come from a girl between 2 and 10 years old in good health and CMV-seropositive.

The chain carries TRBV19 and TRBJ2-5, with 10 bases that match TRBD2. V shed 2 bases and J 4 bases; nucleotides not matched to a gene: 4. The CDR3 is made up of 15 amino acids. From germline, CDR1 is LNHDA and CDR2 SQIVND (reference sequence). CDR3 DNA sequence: TGTGCCAGTAGTATAACACTAGCGGGGCCAGAGACCCAGTACTTC. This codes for CASSITLAGPETQYF.

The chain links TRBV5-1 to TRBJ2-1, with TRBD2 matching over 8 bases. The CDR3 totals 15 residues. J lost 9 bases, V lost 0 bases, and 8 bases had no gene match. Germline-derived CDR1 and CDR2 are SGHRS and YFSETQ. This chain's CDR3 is CASSLAMTSALEQFF. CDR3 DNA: TGCGCCAGCAGCTTGGCGATGACTAGCGCCCTTGAGCAGTTCTTC.

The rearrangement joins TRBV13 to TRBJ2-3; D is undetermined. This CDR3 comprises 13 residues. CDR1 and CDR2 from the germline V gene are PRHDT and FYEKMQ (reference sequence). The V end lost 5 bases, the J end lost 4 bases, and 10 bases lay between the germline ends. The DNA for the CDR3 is TGTGCCAGCAGCCCTACCTCCGCAGATACGCAGTATTTT. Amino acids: CASSPTSADTQYF.

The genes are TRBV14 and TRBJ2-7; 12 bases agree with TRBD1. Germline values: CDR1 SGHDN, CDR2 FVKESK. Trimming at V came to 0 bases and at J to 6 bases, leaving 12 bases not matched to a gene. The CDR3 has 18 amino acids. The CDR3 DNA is TGTGCCAGCAGCCAAGACAGGGACAGGGGGCTGCTTTTCTGCGAGCAGTACTTC. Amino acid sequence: CASSQDRDRGLLFCEQYF.

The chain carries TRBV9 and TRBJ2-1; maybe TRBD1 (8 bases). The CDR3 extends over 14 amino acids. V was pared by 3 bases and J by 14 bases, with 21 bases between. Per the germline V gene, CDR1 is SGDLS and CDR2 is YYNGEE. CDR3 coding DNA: TGTGCCAGCAGCGACGGACAGGGAACTAGCGAGAAGTTCTTC. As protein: CASSDGQGTSEKFF.

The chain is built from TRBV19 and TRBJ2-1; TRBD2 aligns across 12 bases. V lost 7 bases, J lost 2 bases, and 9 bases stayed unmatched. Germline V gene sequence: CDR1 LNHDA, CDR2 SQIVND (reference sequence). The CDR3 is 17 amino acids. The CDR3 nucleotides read TGTGCCAGTACCGGAAGACTAGCGGGAGACGCCTACAATGAGCAGTTCTTC. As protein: CASTGRLAGDAYNEQFF.

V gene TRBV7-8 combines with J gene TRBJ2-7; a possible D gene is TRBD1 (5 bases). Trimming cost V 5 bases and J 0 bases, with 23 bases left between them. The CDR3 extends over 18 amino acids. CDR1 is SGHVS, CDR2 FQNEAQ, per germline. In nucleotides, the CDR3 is TGTGCCAGCAGCCTTATCGGTGGGGCACTACTAAGCTCCTACGAGCAGTACTTC. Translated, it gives CASSLIGGALLSSYEQYF.

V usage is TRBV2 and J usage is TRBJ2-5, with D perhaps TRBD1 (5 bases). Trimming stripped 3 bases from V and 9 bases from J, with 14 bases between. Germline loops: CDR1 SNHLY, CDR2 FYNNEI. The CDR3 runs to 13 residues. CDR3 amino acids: CASSDRALGSQYF. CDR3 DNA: TGTGCCAGCAGTGACAGGGCCCTTGGTTCCCAGTACTTC. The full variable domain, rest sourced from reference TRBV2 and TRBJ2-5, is EPEVTQTPSHQVTQMGQEVILRCVPISNHLYFYWYRQILGQKVEFLVSFYNNEISEKSEIFDDQFSVERPDGSNFTLKIRSTKLEDSAMYFCASSDRALGSQYFGPGTRLLVL.

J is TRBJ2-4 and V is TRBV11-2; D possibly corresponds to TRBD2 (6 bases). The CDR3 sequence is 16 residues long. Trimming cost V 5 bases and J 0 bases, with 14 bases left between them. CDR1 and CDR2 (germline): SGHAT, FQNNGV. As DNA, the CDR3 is TGTGCCAGCAGCGTGGGAGGTCCCTTAGCCAAAAACATTCAGTACTTC. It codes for CASSVGGPLAKNIQYF.

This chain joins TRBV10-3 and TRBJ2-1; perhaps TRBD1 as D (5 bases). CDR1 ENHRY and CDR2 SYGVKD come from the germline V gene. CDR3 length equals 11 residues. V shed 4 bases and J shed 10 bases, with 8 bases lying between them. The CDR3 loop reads CAISVGREQFF. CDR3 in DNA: TGTGCCATCAGTGTGGGGCGGGAGCAGTTCTTC.

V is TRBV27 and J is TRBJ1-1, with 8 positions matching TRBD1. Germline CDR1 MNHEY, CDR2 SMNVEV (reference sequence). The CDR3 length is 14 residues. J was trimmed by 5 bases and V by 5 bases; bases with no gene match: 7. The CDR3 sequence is CASSRGQAETEAFF. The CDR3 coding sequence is TGTGCCAGCAGTAGGGGACAGGCCGAGACTGAAGCTTTCTTT.

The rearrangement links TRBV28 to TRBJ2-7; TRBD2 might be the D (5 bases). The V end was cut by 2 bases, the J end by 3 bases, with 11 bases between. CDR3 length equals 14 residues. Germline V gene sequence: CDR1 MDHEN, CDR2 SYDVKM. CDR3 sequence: CASSLARADYEQYF. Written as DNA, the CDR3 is TGTGCCAGCAGTTTAGCCCGAGCGGACTACGAGCAGTACTTC.

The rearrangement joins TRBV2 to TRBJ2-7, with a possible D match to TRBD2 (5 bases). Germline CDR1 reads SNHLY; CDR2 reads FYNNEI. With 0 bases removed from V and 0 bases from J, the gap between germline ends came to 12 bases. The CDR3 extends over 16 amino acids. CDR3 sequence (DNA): TGTGCCAGCAGTGAAGCGCGAGGTGGACTCTCCTACGAGCAGTACTTC. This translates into CASSEARGGLSYEQYF.

For the CDR3, the DNA is TGTGCCAGCAGTTTAGTATCCGGGGCCAACGTCCTGACTTTC. It yields the protein CASSLVSGANVLTF. The chain uses TRBV27 and TRBJ2-6, with D uncertain. CDR1 is MNHEY, CDR2 SMNVEV, per germline (reference sequence). V lost 2 bases and J 4 bases, leaving 6 bases between the germline ends. There are 14 residues in the CDR3.

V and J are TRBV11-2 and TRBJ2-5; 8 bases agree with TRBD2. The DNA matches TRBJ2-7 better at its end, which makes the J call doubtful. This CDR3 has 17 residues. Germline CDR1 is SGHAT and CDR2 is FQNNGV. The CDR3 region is CASSLDWGLVGAYEQYF. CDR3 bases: TGTGCCAGCAGCTTAGATTGGGGACTAGTGGGGGCCTACGAGCAGTACTTC.

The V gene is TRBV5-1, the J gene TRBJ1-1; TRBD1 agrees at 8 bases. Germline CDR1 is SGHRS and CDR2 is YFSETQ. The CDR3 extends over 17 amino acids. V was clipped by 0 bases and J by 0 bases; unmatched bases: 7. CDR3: CASSLGQGAGMNTEAFF. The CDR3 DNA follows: TGCGCCAGCAGCTTGGGGCAGGGGGCAGGAATGAACACTGAAGCTTTCTTT.

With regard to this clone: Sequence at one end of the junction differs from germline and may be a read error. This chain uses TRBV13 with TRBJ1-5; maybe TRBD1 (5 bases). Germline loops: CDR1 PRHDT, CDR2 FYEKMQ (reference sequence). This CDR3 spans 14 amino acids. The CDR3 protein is CASSLGTGNQPQHF. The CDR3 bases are TGTGCCAGCAGCCTAGGGACGGGAAATCAGCCCCAGCATTTT.

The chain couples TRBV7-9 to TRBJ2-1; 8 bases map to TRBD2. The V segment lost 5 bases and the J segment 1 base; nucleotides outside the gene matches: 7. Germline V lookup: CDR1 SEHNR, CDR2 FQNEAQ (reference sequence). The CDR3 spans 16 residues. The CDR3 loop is CASSPRSGRSYNEQFF. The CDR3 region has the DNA TGTGCCAGCAGCCCTCGGAGCGGGAGATCCTACAATGAGCAGTTCTTC.

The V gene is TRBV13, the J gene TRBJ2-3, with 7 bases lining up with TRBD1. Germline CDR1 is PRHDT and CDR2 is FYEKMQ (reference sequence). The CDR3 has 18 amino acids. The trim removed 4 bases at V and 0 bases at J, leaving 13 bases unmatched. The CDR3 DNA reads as TGTGCCAGCAGCTCCTATGGGTACAGGGGTACTAGCACAGATACGCAGTATTTT. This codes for CASSSYGYRGTSTDTQYF.

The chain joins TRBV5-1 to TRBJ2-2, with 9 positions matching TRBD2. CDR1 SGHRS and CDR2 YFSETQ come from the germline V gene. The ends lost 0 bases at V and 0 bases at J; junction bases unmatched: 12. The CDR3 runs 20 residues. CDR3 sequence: CASSLGSPDLAGANTGELFF. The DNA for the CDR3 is TGCGCCAGCAGCTTGGGGTCCCCCGACTTAGCGGGGGCGAACACCGGGGAGCTGTTTTTT.

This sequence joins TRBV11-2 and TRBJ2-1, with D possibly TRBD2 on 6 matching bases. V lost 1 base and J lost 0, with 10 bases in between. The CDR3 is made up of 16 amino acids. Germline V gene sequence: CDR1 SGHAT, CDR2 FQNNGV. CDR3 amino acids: CASSLVLTSSYNEQFF. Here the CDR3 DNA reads TGTGCCAGCAGCTTAGTCCTGACTAGCTCCTACAATGAGCAGTTCTTC.

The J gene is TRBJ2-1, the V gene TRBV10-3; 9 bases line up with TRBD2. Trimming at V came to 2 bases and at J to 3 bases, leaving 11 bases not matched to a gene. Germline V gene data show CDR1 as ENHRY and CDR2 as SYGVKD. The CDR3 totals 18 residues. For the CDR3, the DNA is TGTGCCATCAGTGAGGGATTGATAGCGGGAGTGGGCTACAATGAGCAGTTCTTC. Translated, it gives CAISEGLIAGVGYNEQFF.

The chain's CDR3 is CASSLYPSNEQFF. In DNA, the CDR3 is TGTGCCAGCAGTTTATATCCATCCAATGAGCAGTTCTTC. The chain combines TRBV27 with TRBJ2-1; D not certain. Trimming cost V 1 base and J 6 bases, with 7 bases left between them. The CDR3 has 13 residues. Germline V gene data show CDR1 as MNHEY and CDR2 as SMNVEV (reference sequence).

In nucleotides, the CDR3 is TGTGCCAGCAGCGAGGGCGCATCTACCAAGCAGTACTTC. Protein product: CASSEGASTKQYF. This rearrangement joins TRBV11-3 to TRBJ2-7; D might be TRBD2 (5 bases). This CDR3 has 13 amino acids. V gave up 5 bases and J gave up 8 bases, with 16 bases separating them. From germline, CDR1 is SGHNT and CDR2 YENEEA.

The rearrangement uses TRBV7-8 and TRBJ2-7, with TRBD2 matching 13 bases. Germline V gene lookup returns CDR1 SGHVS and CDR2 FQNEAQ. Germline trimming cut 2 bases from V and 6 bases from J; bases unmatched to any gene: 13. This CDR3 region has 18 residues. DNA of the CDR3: TGTGCCAGCAGCTTAAGAGGGAGACTAGCGGGAGGTCAGGGCGAGCAGTACTTC. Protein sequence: CASSLRGRLAGGQGEQYF.

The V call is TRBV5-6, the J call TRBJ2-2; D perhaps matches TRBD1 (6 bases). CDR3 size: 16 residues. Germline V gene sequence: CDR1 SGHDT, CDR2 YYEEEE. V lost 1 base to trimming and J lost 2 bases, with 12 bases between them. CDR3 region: CASSLFDRINTGELFF. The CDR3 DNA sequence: TGTGCCAGCAGCTTGTTTGACAGGATCAACACCGGGGAGCTGTTTTTT. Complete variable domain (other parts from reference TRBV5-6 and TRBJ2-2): DAGVTQSPTHLIKTRGQQVTLRCSPKSGHDTVSWYQQALGQGPQFIFQYYEEEERQRGNFPDRFSGHQFPNYSSELNVNALLLGDSALYLCASSLFDRINTGELFFGEGSRLTVL.

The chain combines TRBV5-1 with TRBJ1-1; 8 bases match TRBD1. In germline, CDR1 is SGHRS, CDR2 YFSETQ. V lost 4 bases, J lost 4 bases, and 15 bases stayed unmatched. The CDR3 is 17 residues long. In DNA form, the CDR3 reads TGCGCCAGCAGCCCCCGCCGTGGCGGGCAGGGGGCCACTGAAGCTTTCTTT. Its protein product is CASSPRRGGQGATEAFF.